A selection of T cell receptor beta chains follows, all from one sample in a study of Graves' ophthalmopathy and Graves' hyperthyroidism. One entry per CDR3 protein results from TCRdb running MiXCR on the multiplex PCR reads. The sample has 30,000 to 50,000 distinct CDR3 sequences, roughly 50% seen once. The sample consisted of peripheral blood. Receptors originate from an adult woman with stable Graves' hyperthyroidism. Each CDR3 is given without its conserved first and last residue. Fields, in order: V gene, J gene, clone size, CDR3 protein. Size tells how often a clone was seen (once, few, many) or the class of an expanded clone, and some rows leave it out.

TRBV7-2	TRBJ2-6	many	ASSRPGQAYSGANVLT
TRBV6-6	TRBJ1-3	many	ASRTQGSGNTIY
TRBV5-1	TRBJ2-2	.	ASNTIGQGHGELF
TRBV28	TRBJ1-4	many	ASSWLLTGQLGNEKLF
TRBV6-6	TRBJ2-7	many	ASSGGGTGHYEQY
TRBV29-1	TRBJ1-2	many	SVRGGNRANYGYT
TRBV5-6	TRBJ1-2	.	ASSLLRAGGYGYT
TRBV7-9	TRBJ1-1	.	ASSPAGTFTEAF
TRBV7-3	TRBJ2-7	few	ASRLAGVYNEQY
TRBV28	TRBJ1-4	many	ATATSPTNEKLF
TRBV7-3	TRBJ2-2	.	ASSWDRSGELF
TRBV29-1	TRBJ1-2	.	SVVDYLGYT
TRBV3-1	TRBJ1-1	many	ASSPPGRGLMNTEAF
TRBV6-6	TRBJ2-7	.	ASSYGWASGSPDEQY
TRBV24-1	TRBJ1-1	.	ATRGGGHTEAF
TRBV20-1	TRBJ2-5	few	SARDLLAGEETQY
TRBV9	TRBJ2-2	.	ASSAWRTGGTGELF
TRBV20-1	TRBJ1-2	many	SAHVFAGTGGDGYT
TRBV27	TRBJ2-5	many	ASSFGAGGSETQY
TRBV4-1	TRBJ2-2	many	ASSTRLPGELF
TRBV27	TRBJ1-2	many	ASSSHQTGRDYGYT
TRBV7-3	TRBJ1-2	once	ASSPRQEGDYGYT
TRBV19	TRBJ2-7	.	ASSIWPGTSAEQY
TRBV7-9	TRBJ1-2	.	ASSFYICSATLTQGLYGYT
TRBV11-2	TRBJ1-2	.	ASSLDPGSHGYT
TRBV19	TRBJ1-1	.	ASSMTGGVNTEAF
TRBV7-9	TRBJ1-2	.	ASSPWTGVYGYT
TRBV20-1	TRBJ2-2	.	SARLASGTGELL
TRBV11-3	TRBJ2-7	.	ASSLVASGSAQFYEQY
TRBV7-8	TRBJ2-7	.	ASSLVLSGQY
TRBV7-2	TRBJ1-2	.	ASSPRGLLDYGYT
TRBV2	TRBJ2-7	.	ASSPRGVVYEQY
TRBV7-9	TRBJ1-4	.	ASSLGTGAGEKLF
TRBV2	TRBJ2-3	.	ASSGDRGMTDTQY
TRBV5-1	TRBJ2-5	many	ASSLEVRGWTQY
TRBV12-3/TRBV12-4	TRBJ1-2	.	ASSFGTGGSYGYT
TRBV13	TRBJ2-3	.	ASQEGTSGRRGTDTQY
TRBV6-2/TRBV6-3	TRBJ1-2	many	ASTGQLLNYGYT
TRBV5-6	TRBJ1-3	many	ASSRDPGSGNTIY
TRBV9	TRBJ2-1	.	ASSYNEQF
TRBV5-5	TRBJ2-5	.	ASSSSTGGETQH
TRBV29-1	TRBJ1-4	.	SAWAVNEKLF
TRBV2	TRBJ1-2	many	ASSPGLGRSYGYT
TRBV20-1	TRBJ2-2	many	SARDTGELF
TRBV30	TRBJ2-6	many	ASITAGANVLT
TRBV5-4	TRBJ2-7	.	ASSLDRARDEQY
TRBV20-1	TRBJ2-5	few	SARGTSGRAVETQY